The 17 T cell receptor beta chains presented below share a single source sample, sequenced in a study of PD-L1 blockade in urothelial cancer. Method: immunoSEQ multiplex PCR; TCRdb's copy keeps in-frame clones and lacks some. The sample records under 40,000 clones, more than 80% being singletons. This specimen consisted of PBMCs, obtained around atezolizumab (anti-PD-L1) treatment. All receptors derive from a man in his 70s with urothelial cancer.

The chain carries TRBV25-1 and TRBJ2-7; no clear D. The CDR3 covers 13 residues. Germline CDR1 reads MGHDK; CDR2 reads SYGVNS. The V gene lost 6 bases and the J gene lost 7 bases, with 16 bases spanning the gap. CDR3 loop: CASSRFDFGEQYF. The CDR3, as DNA: TGTGCCAGCAGCCGGTTTGACTTCGGTGAGCAGTACTTC.

The chain couples TRBV6-6 to TRBJ1-2, with TRBD1 identical over 11 bases. CDR3 length: 15 amino acids. The trim removed 2 bases at V and 7 bases at J, leaving 6 bases unmatched. Germline CDR1 MNHNY, CDR2 SVGAGI (reference sequence). The DNA of the CDR3 is TGTGCCAGCAGTTACCTACCGGGACAGGGGGGTGGCTACACCTTC. Translation: CASSYLPGQGGGYTF.

This chain connects TRBV5-6 to TRBJ2-7, with 8 bases fitting TRBD2. The CDR3 runs 16 residues. The V and J ends lost 0 bases and 3 bases, in that order; junction bases with no gene match: 8. The germline gives CDR1 SGHDT, CDR2 YYEEEE. The CDR3 DNA is TGTGCCAGCAGCTTGGCGGGGGGGATGGCTAACTACGAGCAGTACTTC. Translated: CASSLAGGMANYEQYF. Supplemented by reference TRBV5-6 and TRBJ2-7, the full variable domain reads DAGVTQSPTHLIKTRGQQVTLRCSPKSGHDTVSWYQQALGQGPQFIFQYYEEEERQRGNFPDRFSGHQFPNYSSELNVNALLLGDSALYLCASSLAGGMANYEQYFGPGTRLTVT.

This clone was recorded only once. The CDR3 is CASSTGAGSYNEQFF. CDR3 coding DNA: TGTGCCAGCAGTACAGGGGCCGGCTCCTACAATGAGCAGTTCTTC. The V call is TRBV28, the J call TRBJ2-1, with 7 bases aligning to TRBD1. Germline V gene sequence: CDR1 MDHEN, CDR2 SYDVKM. V lost 5 bases and J lost 0; bases outside the gene matches: 4. CDR3 length equals 15 residues.

The chain employs TRBV5-1 and TRBJ2-1; TRBD2 agrees at 8 bases. The CDR3 consists of 16 residues. CDR1 is SGHRS and CDR2 is YFSETQ in the germline V gene. The J segment lost 0 bases and the V segment lost 4 bases, leaving 6 bases of the junction unmatched. The CDR3 sequence: CASSRSGASSYNEQFF. CDR3 DNA sequence: TGCGCCAGCAGCCGTAGCGGGGCTAGCTCCTACAATGAGCAGTTCTTC.

CDR3 sequence: CSARGRDIQYF. As DNA, the CDR3 is TGCAGTGCTAGGGGCAGGGACATTCAGTACTTC. V gene TRBV20-1 combines with J gene TRBJ2-4; D is possibly TRBD1 (5 bases). CDR1 is DFQATT and CDR2 is SNEGSKA in the germline V gene (reference sequence). The length of the CDR3 is 11 residues. V lost 3 bases and J 8 bases, leaving 8 bases between the germline ends.

The chain has TRBV4-1 and TRBJ2-7, with 9 bases that match TRBD2. The V gene's germline CDR1 is MGHRA and CDR2 YSYEKL. V shed 0 bases and J 2 bases; nucleotides not matched to a gene: 5. The CDR3 is 16 residues long. The DNA of the CDR3 is TGCGCCAGCAGCCAAGAGCGTCTAGCGGGGACCTACGAGCAGTACTTC. Protein product: CASSQERLAGTYEQYF.

This clone was observed a handful of times. The J gene is TRBJ2-7, the V gene TRBV5-6; 8 nucleotides line up with TRBD2. The V segment lost 1 base and the J segment 4 bases; nucleotides outside the gene matches: 4. This CDR3 contains 14 residues. Germline values: CDR1 SGHDT, CDR2 YYEEEE. CDR3 protein: CASSLTSGTYEQYF. Here the CDR3 DNA reads TGTGCCAGCAGCTTGACTAGCGGCACGTACGAGCAGTACTTC.

The chain combines TRBV9 with TRBJ2-1; D is possibly TRBD2 (7 bases). V gave up 0 bases and J gave up 7 bases, with 11 bases separating them. Per the germline V gene, CDR1 is SGDLS and CDR2 is YYNGEE. This CDR3 contains 14 residues. Written as DNA, the CDR3 is TGTGCCAGCAGCGTAGAAGGGAGGGGGAATGAGCAGTTCTTC. It codes for CASSVEGRGNEQFF.

The chain couples TRBV6-6 to TRBJ2-5; D not resolved. There are 16 residues in the CDR3. The germline CDR1 and CDR2 sequences are MNHNY and SVGAGI (reference sequence). Trimming left V 0 bases short and J 2 bases short, with 13 bases between. CDR3 bases: TGTGCCAGCAGTTACTCGGCTGGTTCGCGGCAAGAGACCCAGTACTTC. It is translated as CASSYSAGSRQETQYF.

J is TRBJ2-7 and V is TRBV28; 7 positions match TRBD2. Germline CDR1 is MDHEN and CDR2 is SYDVKM. The CDR3 totals 18 residues. V dropped 6 bases and J dropped 0; count of bases not matched to a gene: 17. Written as DNA, the CDR3 is TGTGCCAGCAGCACACCTCGGGGAGGGTCCTTTATCTCCTACGAGCAGTACTTC. This encodes CASSTPRGGSFISYEQYF.

J is TRBJ2-7 and V is TRBV5-1; TRBD1 agrees at 8 bases. There are 14 residues in the CDR3. Germline V gives CDR1 SGHRS, CDR2 YFSETQ. Losses at the gene ends were 6 bases for V and 6 bases for J; bases not matched to a gene: 11. DNA for the CDR3: TGCGCCAGCAAACCCGGGACAGGCCCCCGCGAGCAGTACTTC. Amino acids: CASKPGTGPREQYF.

This sequence joins TRBV14 and TRBJ2-7; the match to TRBD2 covers 7 bases. V shed 4 bases and J 9 bases; nucleotides not matched to a gene: 15. Germline V lookup: CDR1 SGHDN, CDR2 FVKESK. The length of the CDR3 is 15 residues. The CDR3 loop is CASSPSGGSTTRQYF. The CDR3 DNA is TGTGCCAGCAGCCCCAGTGGCGGGAGCACTACGAGGCAGTACTTC. Using reference TRBV14 and TRBJ2-7 for the parts outside the CDR3, the full variable domain is EAGVTQFPSHSVIEKGQTVTLRCDPISGHDNLYWYRRVMGKEIKFLLHFVKESKQDESGMPNNRFLAERTGGTYSTLKVQPAELEDSGVYFCASSPSGGSTTRQYFGPGTRLTVT.

The gene calls are TRBV28 and TRBJ2-1; TRBD2 might be the D (6 bases). CDR3 length equals 15 residues. V lost 5 bases to trimming and J lost 8 bases, with 19 bases between them. Germline CDR1 reads MDHEN; CDR2 reads SYDVKM. This CDR3 is CASSIQTGVGDEQFF. The DNA of the CDR3 is TGTGCCAGCAGTATACAGACGGGAGTTGGTGATGAGCAGTTCTTC.

This sequence joins TRBV5-5 and TRBJ1-5, with 9 bases that match TRBD1. The germline V gene has CDR1 SGHKS and CDR2 YYEKEE (reference sequence). J lost 7 bases, V lost 3 bases, and 8 bases had no gene match. This CDR3 is built from 15 residues. CDR3 sequence reads: CASSSTGGYRQPQHF. The CDR3 nucleotides are TGTGCCAGCAGCTCGACAGGGGGGTATCGGCAGCCCCAGCATTTT.

The chain links TRBV29-1 to TRBJ2-1; 12 bases are shared with TRBD2. The V segment lost 8 bases and the J segment 5 bases; nucleotides outside the gene matches: 10. The germline CDR1 and CDR2 sequences are SQVTM and ANQGSEA. This CDR3 comprises 15 residues. CDR3 in amino acids: CSSRPGLAGNNEQFF. The CDR3 coding sequence is TGCAGCTCAAGACCGGGACTAGCGGGCAACAATGAGCAGTTCTTC.

J is TRBJ2-6 and V is TRBV18, with a possible D match to TRBD1 (6 bases). V lost 2 bases, J lost 2 bases, and 7 bases lay in between. CDR3 length: 15 amino acids. Germline CDR1 KGHSH, CDR2 LQKENI. The chain's CDR3 is CASSPNRAGANVLTF. The DNA of the CDR3 is TGTGCCAGCTCACCAAACAGGGCTGGGGCCAACGTCCTGACTTTC.